This T cell receptor beta chain was sequenced during a study of Graves' ophthalmopathy and Graves' hyperthyroidism. Patients newly diagnosed with hyperthyroidism, under 2 months' duration, were aged 18 to 65, the study reports. The diagnosis was founded upon clinical symptoms, serum thyroxine, TRAb, thyroid ultrasound and orbital computed tomography. RNA served as the template for amplifying TCR beta CDR3 regions. Amplification began with first-round RT-PCR using HTBI primers, then second-round multiplex PCR was performed. TCRdb redid the calling of the multiplex PCR reads with MiXCR, one entry per CDR3 protein. Of over a million distinct CDR3 sequences in the sample, around a third are singletons; the top ten hold 11%. The CDR3 spans 15 residues. V was cut by 4 bases and J by 3 bases, with 17 bases left in between. Per the germline V gene, CDR1 is SGHKS and CDR2 is YYEKEE (reference sequence).

The specimen sequenced was peripheral blood or thyroid tissue (not recorded which). The V and J genes are TRBV5-5 and TRBJ2-7; maybe TRBD1 (5 bases). The TCR was taken from an adult man with Graves' hyperthyroidism. Written as DNA, the CDR3 is TGTGCCAGCAGCCTCGGAACAGGTTTTAACTACGAGCAGTACTTC. Protein product: CASSLGTGFNYEQYF.